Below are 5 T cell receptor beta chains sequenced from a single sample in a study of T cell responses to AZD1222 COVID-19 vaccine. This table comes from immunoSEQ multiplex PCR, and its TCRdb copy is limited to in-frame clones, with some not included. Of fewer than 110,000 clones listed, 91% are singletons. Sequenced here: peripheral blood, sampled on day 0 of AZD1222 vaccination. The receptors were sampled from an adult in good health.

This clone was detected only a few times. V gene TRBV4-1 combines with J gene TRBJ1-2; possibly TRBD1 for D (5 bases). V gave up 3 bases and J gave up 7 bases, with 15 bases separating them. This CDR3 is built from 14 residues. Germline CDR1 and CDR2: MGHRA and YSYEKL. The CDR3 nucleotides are TGCGCCAGCAGCCAGCCGACAGCGGCCGGTGGCTACACCTTC. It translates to CASSQPTAAGGYTF.

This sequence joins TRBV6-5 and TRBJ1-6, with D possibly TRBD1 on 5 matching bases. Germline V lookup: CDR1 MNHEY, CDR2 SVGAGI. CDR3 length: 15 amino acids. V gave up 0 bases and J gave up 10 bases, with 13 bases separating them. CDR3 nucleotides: TGTGCCAGCAGTTACTCTCAGGGTTTAACCTCACCCCTCCACTTT. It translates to CASSYSQGLTSPLHF.

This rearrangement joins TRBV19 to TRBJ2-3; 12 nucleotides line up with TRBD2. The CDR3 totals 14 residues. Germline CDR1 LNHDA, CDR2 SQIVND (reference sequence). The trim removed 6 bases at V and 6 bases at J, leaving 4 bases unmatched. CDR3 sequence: CASSRTSGKDTQYF. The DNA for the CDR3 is TGTGCCAGTAGCCGGACTAGCGGGAAGGATACGCAGTATTTT.

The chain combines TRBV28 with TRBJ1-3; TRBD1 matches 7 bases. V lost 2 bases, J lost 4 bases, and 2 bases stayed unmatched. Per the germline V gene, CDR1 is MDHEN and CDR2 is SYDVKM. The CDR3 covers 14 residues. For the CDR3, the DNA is TGTGCCAGCAGTTTAAGAGGGGGCGGAAACACCATATATTTT. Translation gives CASSLRGGGNTIYF. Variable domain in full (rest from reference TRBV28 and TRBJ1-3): DVKVTQSSRYLVKRTGEKVFLECVQDMDHENMFWYRQDPGLGLRLIYFSYDVKMKEKGDIPEGYSVSREKKERFSLILESASTNQTSMYLCASSLRGGGNTIYFGEGSWLTVV.

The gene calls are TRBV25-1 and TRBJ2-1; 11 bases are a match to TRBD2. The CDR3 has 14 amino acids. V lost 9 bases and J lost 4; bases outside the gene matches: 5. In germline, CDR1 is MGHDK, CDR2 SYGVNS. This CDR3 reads CASRLAGGYNEQFF. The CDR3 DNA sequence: TGTGCCAGTAGGCTAGCGGGAGGTTACAATGAGCAGTTCTTC. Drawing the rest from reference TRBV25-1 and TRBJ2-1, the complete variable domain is EADIYQTPRYLVIGTGKKITLECSQTMGHDKMYWYQQDPGMELHLIHYSYGVNSTEKGDLSSESTVSRIRTEHFPLTLESARPSHTSQYLCASRLAGGYNEQFFGPGTRLTVL.